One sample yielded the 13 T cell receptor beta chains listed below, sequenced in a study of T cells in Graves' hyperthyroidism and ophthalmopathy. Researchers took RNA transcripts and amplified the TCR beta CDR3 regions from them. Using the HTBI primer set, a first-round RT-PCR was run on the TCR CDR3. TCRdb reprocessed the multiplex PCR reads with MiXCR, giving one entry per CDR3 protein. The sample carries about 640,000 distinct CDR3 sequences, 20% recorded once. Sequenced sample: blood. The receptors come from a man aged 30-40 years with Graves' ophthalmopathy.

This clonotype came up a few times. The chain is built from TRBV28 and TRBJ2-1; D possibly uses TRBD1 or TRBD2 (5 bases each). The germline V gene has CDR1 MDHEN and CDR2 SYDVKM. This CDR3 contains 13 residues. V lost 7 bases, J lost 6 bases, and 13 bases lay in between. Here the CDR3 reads CASTDRGLNEQFF. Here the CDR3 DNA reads TGTGCCAGCACCGATCGGGGCCTCAATGAGCAGTTCTTC. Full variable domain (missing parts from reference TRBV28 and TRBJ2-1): DVKVTQSSRYLVKRTGEKVFLECVQDMDHENMFWYRQDPGLGLRLIYFSYDVKMKEKGDIPEGYSVSREKKERFSLILESASTNQTSMYLCASTDRGLNEQFFGPGTRLTVL.

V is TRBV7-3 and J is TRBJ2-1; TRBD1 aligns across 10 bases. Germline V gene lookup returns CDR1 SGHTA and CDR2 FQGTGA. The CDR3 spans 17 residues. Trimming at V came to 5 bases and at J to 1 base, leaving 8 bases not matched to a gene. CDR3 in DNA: TGTGCCAGCAGCCCGGGGACAGGGGAGAGGTCCTACAATGAGCAGTTCTTC. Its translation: CASSPGTGERSYNEQFF.

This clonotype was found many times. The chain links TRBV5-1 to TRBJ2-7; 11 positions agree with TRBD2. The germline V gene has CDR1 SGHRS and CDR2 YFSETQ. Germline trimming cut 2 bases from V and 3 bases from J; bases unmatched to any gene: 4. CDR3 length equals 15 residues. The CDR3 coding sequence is TGCGCCAGCAGCTTATCAACTAGCGGGAGCTACGAGCAGTACTTC. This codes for CASSLSTSGSYEQYF. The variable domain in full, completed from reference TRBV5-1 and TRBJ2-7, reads KAGVTQTPRYLIKTRGQQVTLSCSPISGHRSVSWYQQTPGQGLQFLFEYFSETQRNKGNFPGRFSGRQFSNSRSEMNVSTLELGDSALYLCASSLSTSGSYEQYFGPGTRLTVT.

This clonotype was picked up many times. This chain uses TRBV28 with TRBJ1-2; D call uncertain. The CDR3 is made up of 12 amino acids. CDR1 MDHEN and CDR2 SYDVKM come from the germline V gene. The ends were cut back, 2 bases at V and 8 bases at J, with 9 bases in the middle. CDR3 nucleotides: TGTGCCAGCAGTTTAAAAGGGAGAGGCTACACCTTC. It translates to CASSLKGRGYTF.

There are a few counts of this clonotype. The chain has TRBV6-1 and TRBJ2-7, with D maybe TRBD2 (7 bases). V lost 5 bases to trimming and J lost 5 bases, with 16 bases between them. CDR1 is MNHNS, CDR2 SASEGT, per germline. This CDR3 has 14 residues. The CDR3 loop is CASSSGGPANEQYF. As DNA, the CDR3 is TGTGCCAGCAGTTCCGGGGGGCCTGCGAACGAGCAGTACTTC.

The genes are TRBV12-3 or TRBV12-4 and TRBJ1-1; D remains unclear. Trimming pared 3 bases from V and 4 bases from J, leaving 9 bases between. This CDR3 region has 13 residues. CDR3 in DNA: TGTGCCAGCAGTTTCGGTCACAGCACTGAAGCTTTCTTT. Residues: CASSFGHSTEAFF.

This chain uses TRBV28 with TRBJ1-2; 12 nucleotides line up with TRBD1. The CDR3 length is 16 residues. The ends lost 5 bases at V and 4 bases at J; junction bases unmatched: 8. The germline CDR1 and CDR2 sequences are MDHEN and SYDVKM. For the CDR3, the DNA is TGTGCCAGCAGTCCACCGGGACAGGGGGCTATCTATGGCTACACCTTC. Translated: CASSPPGQGAIYGYTF.

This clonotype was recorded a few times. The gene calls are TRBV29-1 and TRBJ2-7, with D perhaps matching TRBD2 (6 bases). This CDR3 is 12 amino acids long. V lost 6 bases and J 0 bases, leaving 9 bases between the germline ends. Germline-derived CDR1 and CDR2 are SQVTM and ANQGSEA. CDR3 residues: CSVDSGSYEQYF. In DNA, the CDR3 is TGCAGCGTCGATAGCGGCTCCTACGAGCAGTACTTC.

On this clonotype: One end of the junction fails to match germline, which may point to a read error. CDR3 residues: CASSLFPGTAGTEASF. DNA for the CDR3: TGTGCCAGCAGCTTATTTCCCGGGACTGCGGGCACTGAAGCTTCCTTT. V usage is TRBV7-3 and J usage is TRBJ1-1; D might be TRBD1 (5 bases). The CDR3 has 16 residues. CDR1 is SGHTA, CDR2 FQGTGA, per germline.

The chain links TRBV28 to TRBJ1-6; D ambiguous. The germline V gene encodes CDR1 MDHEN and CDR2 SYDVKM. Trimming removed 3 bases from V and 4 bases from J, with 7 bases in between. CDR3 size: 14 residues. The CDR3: CASSFKQYNSPLHF. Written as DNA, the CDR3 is TGTGCCAGCAGTTTCAAACAGTATAATTCACCCCTCCACTTT.

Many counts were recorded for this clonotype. The CDR3 sequence: CASSLPGQGLFFNYGYTF. The CDR3 nucleotides read TGTGCCAGCAGTCTTCCGGGACAGGGCCTTTTCTTCAACTATGGCTACACCTTC. The V and J genes are TRBV28 and TRBJ1-2; TRBD1 matches 9 bases. The trim removed 5 bases at V and 2 bases at J, leaving 15 bases unmatched. The CDR3 runs to 18 residues. Germline-derived CDR1 and CDR2 are MDHEN and SYDVKM.

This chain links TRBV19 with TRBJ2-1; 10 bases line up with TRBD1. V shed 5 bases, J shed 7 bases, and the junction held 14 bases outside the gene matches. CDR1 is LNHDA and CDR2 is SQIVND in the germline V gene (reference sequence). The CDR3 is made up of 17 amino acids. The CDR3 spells CASSSNGRDRGRNEQFF. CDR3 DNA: TGTGCCAGTAGTTCAAACGGAAGGGACAGGGGTAGGAATGAGCAGTTCTTC.

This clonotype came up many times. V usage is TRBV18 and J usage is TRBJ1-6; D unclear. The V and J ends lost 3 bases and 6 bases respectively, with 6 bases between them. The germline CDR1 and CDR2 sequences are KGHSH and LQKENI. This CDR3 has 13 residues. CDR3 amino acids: CASSPRSNSPLHF. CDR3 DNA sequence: TGTGCCAGCTCACCCCGCAGTAATTCACCCCTCCACTTT.